This T cell receptor (beta chain) came from a study of T cell clonality in common variable immunodeficiency. Points from the study as a whole: Common variable immunodeficiency TCR beta sequences reportedly had fewer deletions and N-nucleotide insertions.

Here immunoSEQ multiplex PCR was the method, and the copy in TCRdb shows in-frame clones only, minus some. The sample offers about 16,000 clones and no singletons, the top ten holding 11% to 15%. Patients had low serum IgG, IgA and/or IgM and specific antibody deficiency. Of CVID subjects, 15 were female and 29 male, mean age approximately 44. CVID subjects had received replacement immunoglobulin for at least one year. The CDR3 has 14 amino acids. The germline V gene has CDR1 SGHVS and CDR2 FNYEAQ. V lost 6 bases, J lost 6 bases, and 11 bases stayed unmatched. In this sample, this clone turned up a few times. As yet, its antigen is unknown. Read sequence stops 3 residues before the CDR3 end, and the germline J gene provides the missing end.

The source is a human donor with common variable immunodeficiency. The sample comprised peripheral blood mononuclear cells. The rearrangement links TRBV7-6 to TRBJ2-7, with TRBD2 matching 7 bases. Incomplete CDR3 DNA: TGTGCCAGCAGTTCACAAAGCGGGGTAGGCGAG. Translated, it gives CASSSQSGVGE. The entire CDR3 is CASSSQSGVGEQYF.